This TCR beta chain was documented in a study of T cell responses to AZD1222 COVID-19 vaccine. General study results and limits: Mostly white British, mostly female donors; authors suggested clonal diversity may be underestimated.

A remark on this clone: Its antigen remains unknown.

V lost 2 bases to trimming and J lost 2 bases, with 19 bases between them. Germline V CDR1 and CDR2: KGHSH, LQKENI. CDR3 size: 17 residues. Profiling relied on immunoSEQ multiplex PCR, and the TCRdb table lists in-frame clones only, not all of them. The table has approximately 150,000 clones, roughly nine tenths seen once. The source of this sequence is an adult who received the AZD1222 COVID-19 vaccine. This chain joins TRBV18 and TRBJ2-7, with D perhaps TRBD1 or TRBD2 (5 bases each). The material was peripheral blood, obtained 28 days after the second AZD1222 dose. CDR3 residues: CASSPAAPGRSTYEQYF. The DNA for the CDR3 is TGTGCCAGCTCACCAGCCGCCCCGGGACGATCGACCTACGAGCAGTACTTC.